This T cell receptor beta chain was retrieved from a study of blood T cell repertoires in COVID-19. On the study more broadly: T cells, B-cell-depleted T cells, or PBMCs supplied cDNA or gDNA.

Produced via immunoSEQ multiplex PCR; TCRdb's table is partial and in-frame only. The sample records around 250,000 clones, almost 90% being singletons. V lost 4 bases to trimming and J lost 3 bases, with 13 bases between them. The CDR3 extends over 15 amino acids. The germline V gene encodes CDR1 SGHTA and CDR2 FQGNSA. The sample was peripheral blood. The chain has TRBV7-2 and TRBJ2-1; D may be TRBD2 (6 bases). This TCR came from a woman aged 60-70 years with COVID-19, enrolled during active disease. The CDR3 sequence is CASSSTRGYYNEQFF. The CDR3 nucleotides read TGTGCCAGCAGCTCGACTCGGGGGTACTACAATGAGCAGTTCTTC.